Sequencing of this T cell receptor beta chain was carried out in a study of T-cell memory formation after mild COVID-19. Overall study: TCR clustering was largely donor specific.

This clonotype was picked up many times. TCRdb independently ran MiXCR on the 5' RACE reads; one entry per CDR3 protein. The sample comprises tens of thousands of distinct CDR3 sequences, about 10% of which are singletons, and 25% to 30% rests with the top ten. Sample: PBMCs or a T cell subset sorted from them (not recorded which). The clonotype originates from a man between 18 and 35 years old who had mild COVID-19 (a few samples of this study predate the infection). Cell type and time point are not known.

In DNA, the CDR3 is TGTGCCAGTAGTTCGTGGGCAGGGTACAATGAGCAGTTCTTC. Translated: CASSSWAGYNEQFF. The chain links TRBV19 to TRBJ2-1, with D perhaps matching TRBD1 (5 bases). This CDR3 comprises 14 residues. Germline loops: CDR1 LNHDA, CDR2 SQIVND (reference sequence). V was trimmed by 5 bases and J by 4 bases, leaving 12 bases between them.